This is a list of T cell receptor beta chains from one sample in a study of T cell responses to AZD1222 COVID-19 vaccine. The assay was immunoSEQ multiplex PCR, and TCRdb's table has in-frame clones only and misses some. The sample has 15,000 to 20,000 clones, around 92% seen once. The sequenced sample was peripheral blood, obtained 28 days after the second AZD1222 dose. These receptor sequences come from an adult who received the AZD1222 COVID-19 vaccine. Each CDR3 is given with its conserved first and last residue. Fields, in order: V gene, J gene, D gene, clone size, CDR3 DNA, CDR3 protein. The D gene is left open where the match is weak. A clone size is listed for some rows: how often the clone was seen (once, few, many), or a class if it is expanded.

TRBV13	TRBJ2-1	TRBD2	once	TGTGCCAGCAGAGGATTAGCGGGGGGCTCCTACAATGAGCAGTTCTTC	CASRGLAGGSYNEQFF
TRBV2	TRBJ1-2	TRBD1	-	TGTGCCAGCAGTGAAGCGGACAGGTCAATAGGCTACACCTTC	CASSEADRSIGYTF
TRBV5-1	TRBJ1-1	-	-	TGCGCCAGCAGCCTGGGGTTTGCCACTGAAGCTTTCTTT	CASSLGFATEAFF
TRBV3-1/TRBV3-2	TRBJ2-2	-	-	TGTGCCAGCAGCCAAGATCCACAGCTCTTCACCGGGGAGCTGTTTTTT	CASSQDPQLFTGELFF
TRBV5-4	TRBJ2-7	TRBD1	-	TGTGCCAGCAGCTTGGGGGGACAGGGGGAGGTTCCGTACTTC	CASSLGGQGEVPYF
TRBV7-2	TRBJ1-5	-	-	TGTGCCAGCAGCCCCAGGGGCGGTAGCAATCAGCCCCAGCATTTT	CASSPRGGSNQPQHF
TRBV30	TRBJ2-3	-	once	TGTGCCTGGAGTGTACGAGCGGGCACGCAGTATTTT	CAWSVRAGTQYF
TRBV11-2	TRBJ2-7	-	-	TGTGCCAGCAGCTTAGGCGGTCCCGCCTACGAGCAGTACTTC	CASSLGGPAYEQYF
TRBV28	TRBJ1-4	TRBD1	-	TGTGCCAGCAGCCGACAGGGGACTAATGAAAAACTGTTTTTT	CASSRQGTNEKLFF
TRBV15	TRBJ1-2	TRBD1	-	TGTGCCACCAGCAGAGACTTGGACAGGGCCTATGGCTACACCTTC	CATSRDLDRAYGYTF
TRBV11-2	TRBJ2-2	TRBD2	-	TGTGCCAGCAGCTTAAGTCTGACGACGGGAGGGAGGCTGTTTTTT	CASSLSLTTGGRLFF
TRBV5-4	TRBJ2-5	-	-	TGTGCCAGCAGCTTTGGGGGCGCTGAGACCCAGTACTTC	CASSFGGAETQYF
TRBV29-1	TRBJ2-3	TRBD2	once	TGCAGCGTCGGACCTAGCGGATACACAGATACGCAGTATTTT	CSVGPSGYTDTQYF
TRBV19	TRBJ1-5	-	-	TGTGCCAGTAGATATCGGGGCCAGAATCAGCCCCAGCATTTT	CASRYRGQNQPQHF
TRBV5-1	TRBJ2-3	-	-	TGCGCCAGCAGCCCTACCTATAGCACAGATACGCAGTATTTT	CASSPTYSTDTQYF